This T cell receptor (beta chain) was recovered during a study of Graves' ophthalmopathy and Graves' hyperthyroidism. Overall study context: Blood was drawn at initial diagnosis, before any treatment. Notes on the study in general: Most thyroid clonotypes with frequency above 0.001 were detected in blood too.

RNA transcripts were the source from which TCR beta CDR3 regions were amplified. The first-round RT-PCR employed HTBI primers together with the Qiagen OneStep RT-PCR kit. A multiplex PCR was then performed as the second round. MiXCR, run by TCRdb on the multiplex PCR reads, gives a single entry per CDR3 protein. The sample has roughly 610,000 distinct CDR3 sequences; over 20% are singletons. At least ten counts were recorded for this clonotype. Its specificity is not known. V gave up 6 bases and J gave up 10 bases; unmatched junction bases: 12. Germline CDR1 reads MNHEY; CDR2 reads SVGAGI. This CDR3 has 14 residues.

The sequenced material came from peripheral blood. V usage is TRBV6-5 and J usage is TRBJ1-1, with 9 positions matching TRBD1. This receptor was taken from a woman aged 18-35 years with stable Graves' hyperthyroidism. Some clones in this sample may be carry-over from other donors' samples. CDR3 in DNA: TGTGCCAGCAGACACCGGGACAGGGCGGGTTTAGCTTTCTTT. Protein: CASRHRDRAGLAFF.